Listed below are T cell receptor beta chains from one sample, sequenced in a study of T-cell reconstitution after alpha-beta-depleted transplantation in children. TCRdb re-analysed the PCR reads in MiXCR, keeping a single row per CDR3 protein. The data hold about 540,000 distinct CDR3 sequences, with roughly 18% observed a single time. The source material was PBMCs from the stem cell graft donor, sampled from the stem cell graft. The receptor source for this set is a human donor who donated a stem cell graft to a child with acute lymphoblastic leukemia. Each CDR3 is given with its conserved first and last residue. D genes are given only for firm matches. Size tells how often a clone was seen (once, few, many) or the class of an expanded clone, and some rows leave it out.

TRBV20-1,TRBD1,TRBJ1-5,many,15,CSARDPRGLNQPQHF,TGCAGTGCTAGAGATCCCAGGGGGCTCAATCAGCCCCAGCATTTT
TRBV4-1,NA,TRBJ2-1,NA,14,CASSQELKSNEQFF,TGCGCCAGCAGCCAAGAACTAAAAAGCAATGAGCAGTTCTTC
TRBV20-1,NA,TRBJ2-3,many,16,CSASQGWREVTDTQYF,TGCAGTGCTAGCCAGGGTTGGCGGGAAGTCACAGATACGCAGTATTTT
TRBV11-1,NA,TRBJ1-1,NA,18,CASSNHVYKDISNTEAFF,TGTGCCAGCAGCAACCACGTATACAAGGACATTTCGAACACTGAAGCTTTCTTT
TRBV15,TRBD1,TRBJ1-2,NA,15,CATSKDRGRGYGYTF,TGTGCCACCAGCAAAGACAGGGGACGCGGCTATGGCTACACCTTC
TRBV27,NA,TRBJ2-7,NA,14,CASSFTVMGGEQYF,TGTGCCAGCAGTTTCACGGTGATGGGGGGCGAGCAGTACTTC
TRBV27,TRBD1,TRBJ1-5,many,13,CASSFQGDQPQHF,TGCGCCAGCAGCTTCCAGGGGGATCAGCCCCAGCATTTT
TRBV5-1,NA,TRBJ2-7,few,14,CASSLLPDTYEQYF,TGCGCCAGCAGCTTGTTGCCGGATACCTACGAGCAGTACTTC
TRBV7-9,NA,TRBJ2-6,NA,14,CASVHTPTGYTLTF,TGTGCCAGCGTACACACCCCGACAGGATACACCCTGACTTTC
TRBV7-6,TRBD2,TRBJ2-1,few,21,CASSLGSGPGLAGGTRNEQFF,TGTGCCAGCAGCTTAGGGTCGGGCCCCGGACTAGCGGGAGGGACAAGGAATGAGCAGTTCTTC
TRBV7-7,NA,TRBJ1-5,few,12,CASSLNYQPQHF,TGTGCCAGCAGTCTTAACTATCAGCCCCAGCATTTT
TRBV30,TRBD2,TRBJ2-3,NA,14,CAQMLAGDTDTQYF,TGTGCACAGATGCTAGCGGGAGATACAGATACGCAGTATTTT
TRBV20-1,TRBD2,TRBJ2-7,few,18,CSARDRTDRLAVSYEQYF,TGCAGTGCTAGAGATCGCACTGATCGCCTAGCGGTCTCCTACGAGCAGTACTTC
TRBV15,NA,TRBJ2-2,few,15,CATSRDGRDTGELFF,TGTGCCACCAGCAGAGACGGTCGAGACACCGGGGAGCTGTTTTTT
TRBV18,TRBD2,TRBJ2-5,NA,15,CASSQGLAGEGTQYF,TGTGCCAGCTCACAAGGACTAGCGGGAGAGGGGACCCAGTACTTC
TRBV27,TRBD2,TRBJ2-7,few,14,CASSELAGEREQYF,TGTGCCAGCAGTGAACTAGCGGGAGAGAGGGAGCAGTACTTC
TRBV12-3/TRBV12-4,NA,TRBJ1-4,few,13,CASSPSAMGELFF,TGTGCCAGCAGCCCATCAGCTATGGGGGAACTGTTTTTT
TRBV18,NA,TRBJ2-7,NA,12,CASSRDTGEQYF,TGTGCCAGCTCTCGTGATACGGGAGAGCAGTACTTC
TRBV20-1,NA,TRBJ2-1,NA,13,CSASKYTYNEQFF,TGCAGTGCGAGCAAGTACACCTACAATGAGCAGTTCTTC
TRBV7-9,TRBD1,TRBJ2-3,few,15,CASSTGQGPTDTQYF,TGTGCCAGCAGCACAGGACAGGGGCCCACAGATACGCAGTATTTT
TRBV20-1,NA,TRBJ2-1,few,13,CSARRAAVHEQFF,TGCAGTGCTAGACGTGCGGCTGTCCATGAGCAGTTCTTC
TRBV6-2/TRBV6-3,TRBD1,TRBJ1-2,few,14,CASNPVDRDYGYTF,TGTGCCAGCAATCCGGTGGACAGGGACTATGGCTACACCTTC
TRBV6-5,NA,TRBJ1-1,NA,15,CASSYSNRRSTEAFF,TGTGCCAGCAGTTACTCGAATCGGAGAAGTACTGAAGCTTTCTTT
TRBV5-1,TRBD2,TRBJ2-1,many,16,CASSDSGGRGYNEQFF,TGCGCCAGCAGCGACTCCGGCGGGAGGGGGTACAATGAGCAGTTCTTC
TRBV20-1,NA,TRBJ2-4,NA,12,CSARWDTAAQYF,TGCAGTGCTAGATGGGACACGGCAGCTCAGTACTTC
TRBV5-1,NA,TRBJ2-7,few,13,CASSLDYSYEQYF,TGCGCCAGCAGCTTGGACTACTCCTACGAGCAGTACTTC
TRBV18,NA,TRBJ2-1,NA,14,CASSQGTADNEQFF,TGTGCCAGCTCACAGGGGACCGCCGACAATGAGCAGTTCTTC
TRBV2,NA,TRBJ1-5,NA,12,CASSDTNQPQHF,TGTGCCAGCTCGGACACTAATCAGCCCCAGCATTTT
TRBV7-9,NA,TRBJ2-7,few,14,CASSYPGPQGGQYF,TGTGCCAGCAGTTATCCCGGGCCACAGGGCGGGCAGTACTTC
TRBV5-1,NA,TRBJ1-4,few,19,CASSWGTDVLRTTNEKLFF,TGCGCCAGCAGCTGGGGGACGGACGTGTTAAGGACAACTAATGAAAAACTGTTTTTT
TRBV7-7,NA,TRBJ1-1,few,13,CASSHNMNTEAFF,TGTGCCAGCAGCCACAACATGAACACTGAAGCTTTCTTT
TRBV29-1,TRBD1,TRBJ2-1,NA,14,CSGSQGASYNEQFF,TGCAGCGGATCACAGGGGGCGTCCTACAATGAGCAGTTCTTC
TRBV15,TRBD1,TRBJ2-5,NA,15,CATTGGLTGPETQYF,TGTGCCACCACAGGAGGATTGACAGGGCCGGAGACCCAGTACTTC
TRBV18,TRBD1,TRBJ2-3,NA,16,CASSPPRTGGPDTQYF,TGTGCCAGCTCACCACCCCGGACAGGGGGCCCAGATACGCAGTATTTT
TRBV18,TRBD1,TRBJ1-1,few,16,CASSDGTGPGNTEAFF,TGTGCCAGCTCAGACGGGACAGGCCCTGGGAACACTGAAGCTTTCTTT
TRBV5-1,TRBD1,TRBJ1-2,NA,17,CASSHGTGGLPNYGYTF,TGCGCCAGCAGCCATGGGACAGGGGGCCTCCCTAACTATGGCTACACCTTC
TRBV28,NA,TRBJ2-6,NA,16,CASSLGGSLSANVLTF,TGTGCCAGCAGTTTAGGAGGGAGTCTTTCCGCCAACGTCCTGACTTTC
TRBV4-1,NA,TRBJ2-7,NA,15,CASSREEIESYEQYF,TGCGCCAGCAGCCGGGAAGAAATTGAATCTTACGAGCAGTACTTC
TRBV20-1,TRBD2,TRBJ2-1,few,15,CSARPLLAVYNEQFF,TGCAGTGCTAGACCCCTACTAGCGGTCTACAATGAGCAGTTCTTC
TRBV20-1,NA,TRBJ2-1,NA,17,CSAPNRSGLVSYNEQFF,TGCAGTGCTCCTAACAGGTCGGGATTGGTATCCTACAATGAGCAGTTCTTC
TRBV20-1,NA,TRBJ2-5,few,12,CSASDQGETQYF,TGCAGTGCTAGCGACCAGGGGGAGACCCAGTACTTC
TRBV5-1,NA,TRBJ2-2,few,15,CASSLDFGYTGELFF,TGCGCCAGCAGCTTGGACTTTGGGTATACCGGGGAGCTGTTTTTT
TRBV6-5,NA,TRBJ2-7,few,12,CARPFTAHEQYF,TGTGCCAGACCCTTTACGGCACACGAGCAGTACTTC
TRBV13,TRBD1,TRBJ2-7,few,12,CASSIHRGEQYF,TGTGCCAGCAGCATACACAGGGGCGAGCAGTACTTC
TRBV7-9,NA,TRBJ2-1,few,14,CASRLEAGINEQFF,TGTGCCAGCAGACTAGAGGCCGGGATCAATGAGCAGTTCTTC
TRBV5-5,NA,TRBJ2-3,few,11,CASSPGGPVAF,TGTGCCAGCAGCCCCGGGGGCCCGGTAGCCTTT
TRBV27,NA,TRBJ2-2,few,15,CASSLSAGATGELFF,TGTGCCAGCAGTTTATCGGCAGGGGCCACCGGGGAGCTGTTTTTT